This record covers a single TCR beta chain. These data originate in a study of cytomegalovirus exposure and HLA in healthy donors. The germline gives CDR1 MNHEY, CDR2 SMNVEV (reference sequence). This CDR3 comprises 15 residues. V shed 6 bases and J 3 bases; nucleotides not matched to a gene: 9. It was with 60 Vbeta and 13 Jbeta primers that the PCR ran. Some clones are missing from TCRdb's copy, which holds only in-frame ones; the method was immunoSEQ multiplex PCR. The data hold about 210,000 clones, with roughly 79% observed a single time. This receptor was identified in a male donor in good health and CMV-seronegative. Sequencing input: PBMCs. V gene TRBV27 combines with J gene TRBJ2-3; 7 positions match TRBD2. CDR3 coding DNA: TGTGCCAGCAGAAACCCGGGACTACCAACAGATACGCAGTATTTT. Residues: CASRNPGLPTDTQYF.